This TCR beta chain originates from a study of OX40 agonist ivuxolimab in advanced cancers. Study information: Partial responses were seen in three patients, one with hepatocellular carcinoma and two with cutaneous melanoma.

Measured with immunoSEQ multiplex PCR; TCRdb has only the in-frame clones, and not every one. This sample has over 85,000 clones, with approximately 80% found just once. This CDR3 has 14 amino acids. V lost 6 bases and J lost 5, with 16 bases in between. CDR1 is ENHRY, CDR2 SYGVKD, per germline. On this clone itself: The antigen is undetermined.

Study-wide points: Among the nonresponders, some also had low normalized T-cell clonal expansion. The authors did not determine the antigen specificity of the expanded peripheral T cells.

The V call is TRBV10-3, the J call TRBJ2-5, with D possibly TRBD2 on 6 matching bases. This specimen consisted of CD4+ or CD8+ T cells sorted from blood, obtained in a trial of the OX40 agonist ivuxolimab. The sequence came from an adult with an advanced solid tumor such as melanoma, head and neck, liver or kidney cancer. CDR3 DNA sequence: TGTGCCATCAGCCCGGCGCGGGATGGGGAGACCCAGTACTTC. This codes for CAISPARDGETQYF.